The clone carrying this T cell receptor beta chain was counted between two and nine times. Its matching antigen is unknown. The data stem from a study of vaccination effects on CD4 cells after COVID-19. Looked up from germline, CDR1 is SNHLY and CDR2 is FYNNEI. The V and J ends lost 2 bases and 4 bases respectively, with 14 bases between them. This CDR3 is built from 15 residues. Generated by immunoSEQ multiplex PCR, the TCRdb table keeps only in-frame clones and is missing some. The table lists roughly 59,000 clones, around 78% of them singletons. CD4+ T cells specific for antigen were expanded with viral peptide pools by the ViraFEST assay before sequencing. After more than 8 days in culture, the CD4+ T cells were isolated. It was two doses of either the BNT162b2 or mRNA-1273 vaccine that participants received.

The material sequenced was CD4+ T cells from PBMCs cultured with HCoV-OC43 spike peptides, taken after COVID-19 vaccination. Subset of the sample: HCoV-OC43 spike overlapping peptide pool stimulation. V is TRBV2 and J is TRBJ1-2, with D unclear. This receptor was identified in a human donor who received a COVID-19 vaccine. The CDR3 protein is CASSEFDAEIYGYTF. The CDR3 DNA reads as TGTGCCAGCAGTGAATTCGACGCCGAGATCTATGGCTACACCTTC.